The present T cell receptor (beta chain) was sequenced within a study of T cells in Graves' hyperthyroidism and ophthalmopathy. CDR1 is PRHDT, CDR2 FYEKMQ, per germline (reference sequence). V dropped 2 bases and J dropped 5 bases, with 9 bases sitting between them. The CDR3 covers 13 residues. RNA transcripts yielded amplified TCR beta CDR3 regions. During a first-round RT-PCR of the TCR CDR3, the HTBI primer set was used. TCRdb re-derived calls from the multiplex PCR reads in MiXCR, one entry per CDR3 protein. In the table there are nearly 750,000 distinct CDR3 sequences, around a third of which are singletons. Absence of ophthalmopathy progression within 18 months defined stable Graves' hyperthyroidism. Each diagnosis drew on symptoms, thyroxine, TRAb, thyroid ultrasound and orbital computed tomography findings. This clonotype was counted many times.

The rearrangement joins TRBV13 to TRBJ2-5; D call uncertain. This receptor was obtained from a woman in her thirties or forties with Graves' hyperthyroidism. Source material: blood. CDR3 bases: TGTGCCAGCAGCTTACGCGCGTTCGAGACCCAGTACTTC. Encoded protein: CASSLRAFETQYF.